What follows are 8 T cell receptor beta chains derived from one specimen sequenced in a study of beta chain features in type 1 diabetes. Investigators reverse transcribed all isolated RNA, so they sequenced expressed TCRB transcripts. Sequenced by immunoSEQ multiplex PCR; TCRdb stores in-frame clones only, minus some. The table includes about 240,000 clones, around 26% detected once. The sequencing sample was made of central memory CD4+ T cells from blood. These receptors were obtained from a man in his thirties or forties in good health.

This clone appeared many times. The identical CDR3 is also encoded by other nucleotide sequences in the sample. V usage is TRBV4-1 and J usage is TRBJ2-5; TRBD2 is a possible D gene (6 bases). V dropped 4 bases and J dropped 4 bases, with 10 bases sitting between them. The germline V gene has CDR1 MGHRA and CDR2 YSYEKL. The CDR3 has 13 residues. CDR3 in amino acids: CASSRLALETQYF. In DNA form, the CDR3 reads TGCGCCAGCAGCCGTCTAGCGTTAGAGACCCAGTACTTC.

This rearrangement joins TRBV5-1 to TRBJ2-3; maybe TRBD2 (6 bases). The CDR3 runs 15 residues. The V end was cut by 2 bases, the J end by 4 bases, with 14 bases between. The germline CDR1 and CDR2 sequences are SGHRS and YFSETQ. Here the CDR3 reads CASSFSGDHADTQYF. DNA for the CDR3: TGCGCCAGCAGCTTCTCGGGAGACCATGCAGATACGCAGTATTTT.

This chain links TRBV10-3 with TRBJ2-5; 8 nucleotides agree with TRBD2. Unmatched junction bases numbered 15, after V lost 7 bases and J lost 5 bases. This CDR3 comprises 16 residues. The germline CDR1 and CDR2 sequences are ENHRY and SYGVKD. The CDR3 region has the DNA TGTGCCATCAAGGCGGCTAGCGGGCAAAGGGGGGAGACCCAGTACTTC. This codes for CAIKAASGQRGETQYF.

The V gene is TRBV4-1, the J gene TRBJ1-5; 7 bases agree with TRBD1. The CDR3 consists of 16 residues. Trimming removed 3 bases from V and 2 bases from J; junction bases left unmatched: 7. Germline CDR1 is MGHRA and CDR2 is YSYEKL. The CDR3 here is CASSHDGQARNQPQHF. CDR3 sequence (DNA): TGCGCCAGCAGCCACGATGGACAGGCGCGCAATCAGCCCCAGCATTTT.

In DNA form, the CDR3 reads TGCAGTGCTAGCCCTGGCTACACCTTC. Amino acids: CSASPGYTF. The chain is built from TRBV20-1 and TRBJ1-2; D remains unclear. V was clipped by 3 bases and J by 7 bases, with 3 bases between them. Germline V gene data show CDR1 as DFQATT and CDR2 as SNEGSKA (reference sequence). This CDR3 contains 9 residues.

The gene calls are TRBV6-5 and TRBJ2-2; TRBD2 might be the D (6 bases). CDR3 size: 14 residues. V was trimmed by 4 bases and J by 5 bases, leaving 11 bases between them. Germline CDR1 reads MNHEY; CDR2 reads SVGAGI. CDR3 in DNA: TGTGCCAGCAGTTCCTCCGGGACTACCGGGGAGCTGTTTTTT. Encoded protein: CASSSSGTTGELFF.

This clone was seen at least ten times. The rearrangement links TRBV28 to TRBJ1-2, with TRBD1 matching over 7 bases. Germline trimming cut 6 bases from V and 4 bases from J; bases unmatched to any gene: 8. This CDR3 has 14 residues. Germline assignment: CDR1 MDHEN and CDR2 SYDVKM. The CDR3 region is CASRYPGQIYGYTF. The CDR3 nucleotides are TGTGCCAGCAGGTACCCGGGACAGATCTATGGCTACACCTTC.

In this sample, this clone turned up a few times. V and J are TRBV6-5 and TRBJ1-2; 8 positions match TRBD1. Germline loops: CDR1 MNHEY, CDR2 SVGAGI. With 8 bases clipped from V and 8 bases from J, the junction kept 13 bases outside the gene matches. The CDR3 runs to 14 residues. As DNA, the CDR3 is TGTGCCAGCTACGGCAGGGGGCGGAATCCAGGCTACACCTTC. Its protein product is CASYGRGRNPGYTF.